This note documents a single T cell receptor beta chain sequence. Its antigen remains unidentified. Adult donors, all healthy and HIV-negative, had no recent acute infections or vaccinations. PCR replicates from unsorted PBMC used approximately 0.3 ug DNA, and this amount was some 30,000 T cell genomes. Original methodology: ImmunoSEQ gave junction-only sequences without quality scores, so filtering differed. The assay was immunoSEQ multiplex PCR, and TCRdb's table has in-frame clones only and misses some. That table gives V, J and clone size, and the DNA gave D and trimming. The table lists fewer than 550,000 clones, approximately 79% of them singletons. The data are from a study of shared clonotypes between healthy human individuals. General observations from the study: An effect of sequencing depth on clonotype sharing among donors was expected.

Germline V gene data show CDR1 as MNHNS and CDR2 as SASEGT. The trim removed 5 bases at V and 4 bases at J, leaving 3 bases unmatched. CDR3 length equals 14 residues. The sequencing input was PBMCs. The chain carries TRBV6-1 and TRBJ1-3; 9 bases line up with TRBD1. The receptor comes from a woman aged 40 to 50 in good health. Some clones in this sample may be carry-over from other donors' samples. The CDR3 reads CASSLTGGGNTIYF. The CDR3 region has the DNA TGTGCCAGCAGTTTGACAGGGGGAGGAAACACCATATATTTT.